These 5 T cell receptor beta chains originate from one sample sequenced in a study of response to subunit inactivated influenza vaccine. TCRdb re-called the RT-PCR reads through MiXCR, storing one row per CDR3 protein. The sample includes approximately 700,000 distinct CDR3 sequences, about 14% seen only once; the top ten take 5.5% to 8%. Sequenced here: PBMCs from blood, sampled less than 15 days before vaccination. These receptors were taken from a man aged 50 to 60 who received an inactivated influenza vaccine.

This clonotype was observed many times. The CDR3 region is CASSRATSDETQYF. CDR3 DNA: TGTGCCAGCAGCCGAGCCACTAGCGACGAGACCCAGTACTTC. V gene TRBV7-2 combines with J gene TRBJ2-5; 7 bases fit TRBD2. Germline V lookup: CDR1 SGHTA, CDR2 FQGNSA. There are 14 residues in the CDR3. Trimming at V came to 5 bases and at J to 5 bases, leaving 8 bases not matched to a gene.

V usage is TRBV24-1 and J usage is TRBJ1-2; D might be TRBD1 (5 bases). CDR3 length: 13 amino acids. The germline V gene encodes CDR1 KGHDR and CDR2 SFDVKD. The V and J ends lost 0 bases and 6 bases respectively, with 7 bases between them. CDR3 residues: CATSDLRGDGYTF. The DNA of the CDR3 is TGTGCCACCAGTGATTTGCGAGGGGATGGCTACACCTTC.

This chain joins TRBV6-2 or TRBV6-3 and TRBJ2-1; 7 bases agree with TRBD2. The germline V gene encodes CDR1 MNHEY and CDR2 SVGEGT. The length of the CDR3 is 14 residues. Trimming removed 2 bases from V and 5 bases from J; junction bases left unmatched: 3. The CDR3 is CASSYGGLNNEQFF. The CDR3, as DNA: TGTGCCAGCAGTTACGGGGGACTAAACAATGAGCAGTTCTTC.

This chain's CDR3 is CASSQAGDYEQYF. CDR3 bases: TGCGCCAGCAGCCAAGCAGGAGACTACGAGCAGTACTTC. The chain has TRBV4-3 and TRBJ2-7; D unresolved. V lost 1 base, J lost 3 bases, and 7 bases lay in between. The germline CDR1 and CDR2 sequences are LGHNA and YSLEER. CDR3 size: 13 residues.

This chain links TRBV28 with TRBJ1-3; D not certain. Germline CDR1 and CDR2: MDHEN and SYDVKM. The ends were cut back, 8 bases at V and 12 bases at J, with 14 bases in the middle. The CDR3 is 11 amino acids. The CDR3 protein is CASSDIRNIYF. The CDR3 region has the DNA TGTGCCAGCTCCGACATACGGAACATATATTTT.